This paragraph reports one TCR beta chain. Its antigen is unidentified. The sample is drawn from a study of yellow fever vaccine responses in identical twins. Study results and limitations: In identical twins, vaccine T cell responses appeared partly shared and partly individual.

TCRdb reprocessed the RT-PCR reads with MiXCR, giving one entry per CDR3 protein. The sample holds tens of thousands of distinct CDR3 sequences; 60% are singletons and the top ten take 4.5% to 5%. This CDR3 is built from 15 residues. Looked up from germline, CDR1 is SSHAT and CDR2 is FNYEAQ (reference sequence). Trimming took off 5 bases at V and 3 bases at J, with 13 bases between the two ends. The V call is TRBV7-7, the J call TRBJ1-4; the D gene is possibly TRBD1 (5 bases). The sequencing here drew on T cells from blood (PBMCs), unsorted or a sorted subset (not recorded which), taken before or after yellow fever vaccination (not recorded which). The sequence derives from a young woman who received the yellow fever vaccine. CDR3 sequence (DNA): TGTGCCAGCAGCGCAGCCCGGGGGTCTAATGAAAAACTGTTTTTT. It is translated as CASSAARGSNEKLFF.